What follows are 15 T cell receptor beta chains derived from one specimen sequenced in a study of T cell repertoires in cytomegalovirus infection. TCRdb reanalysed the reads using MiXCR and keeps one entry per CDR3 protein. The sample shows 450,000 to 550,000 distinct CDR3 sequences, 16% of them seen only once. Sample: CD8+ T cells from PBMCs. These receptors all stem from a human donor in good health (CMV status not recorded). Some clones in this sample may be carry-over from other donors' samples.

DNA for the CDR3: TGTGCCAGCAACAGGGGAACGAGCACCGGGGAGCTGTTTTTT. Protein: CASNRGTSTGELFF. The V and J genes are TRBV2 and TRBJ2-2, with 7 bases identical to TRBD1. The CDR3 extends over 14 amino acids. V lost 7 bases and J lost 4; bases outside the gene matches: 6. Germline loops: CDR1 SNHLY, CDR2 FYNNEI.

This clonotype was picked up many times. The V gene is TRBV6-7, the J gene TRBJ2-1; TRBD2 agrees at 7 bases. TRBV6-7 falls under the ORF class, with uncertain function. The CDR3 extends over 14 amino acids. The junction had 11 bases not matched to a gene; V was cut back by 7 bases and J by 8 bases. CDR3 nucleotides: TGTGCCAGCACCTTATGGGGGGGTGAGGATGAGCAGTTCTTC. Amino acids: CASTLWGGEDEQFF.

The V and J genes are TRBV27 and TRBJ1-5; 12 bases are a match to TRBD1. With 6 bases clipped from V and 7 bases from J, the junction kept 7 bases outside the gene matches. Germline V gene sequence: CDR1 MNHEY, CDR2 SMNVEV (reference sequence). This CDR3 is 15 amino acids long. The CDR3 region is CASRPGTGGRQPQHF. The CDR3 DNA reads as TGTGCCAGCAGACCCGGGACAGGGGGCAGGCAGCCCCAGCATTTT.

This chain's CDR3 is CASSGGASYNEQFF. The CDR3 DNA reads TGCGCCAGCAGTGGGGGGGCCTCTTACAATGAGCAGTTCTTC. The chain uses TRBV10-2 and TRBJ2-1, with D possibly being TRBD1 or TRBD2 (6 bases each). Per germline, CDR1 WSHSY and CDR2 SAAADI. This CDR3 spans 14 amino acids. V lost 4 bases to trimming and J lost 4 bases, with 11 bases between them.

Notes on this clonotype: This may come from a read error, since a much larger clone is one base off. The chain couples TRBV15 to TRBJ1-1; no clear D gene. This CDR3 is 12 amino acids long. Germline CDR1 reads LNHNV; CDR2 reads YYDKDF (reference sequence). The CDR3 is CATGEDYTVAFF. DNA of the CDR3: TGTGCCACCGGGGAGGACTACACTGTAGCTTTCTTT.

This clonotype was found many times. The CDR3 region has the DNA TGTGCCACGGAGGGACGGAGCACAGATACGCAGTATTTT. The encoded protein is CATEGRSTDTQYF. This chain joins TRBV19 and TRBJ2-3; D possibly corresponds to TRBD2 (6 bases). The V gene lost 10 bases and the J gene lost 0 bases, with 11 bases spanning the gap. The CDR3 is made up of 13 amino acids. The germline V gene has CDR1 LNHDA and CDR2 SQIVND (reference sequence). The full variable domain, its missing parts supplied by reference TRBV19 and TRBJ2-3, is DGGITQSPKYLFRKEGQNVTLSCEQNLNHDAMYWYRQDPGQGLRLIYYSQIVNDFQKGDIAEGYSVSREKKESFPLTVTSAQKNPTAFYLCATEGRSTDTQYFGPGTRLTVL.

This clonotype was recorded at least ten times. The chain carries TRBV28 and TRBJ1-1; D is uncertain. Trimming left V 3 bases short and J 1 base short, with 12 bases between. The CDR3 is 15 amino acids. Germline values: CDR1 MDHEN, CDR2 SYDVKM. The CDR3 sequence is CASSLDSTRNTEAFF. The CDR3 DNA is TGTGCCAGCAGTTTGGATTCCACCCGGAACACTGAAGCTTTCTTT. The variable domain in full, completed from reference TRBV28 and TRBJ1-1, reads DVKVTQSSRYLVKRTGEKVFLECVQDMDHENMFWYRQDPGLGLRLIYFSYDVKMKEKGDIPEGYSVSREKKERFSLILESASTNQTSMYLCASSLDSTRNTEAFFGQGTRLTVV.

The chain is built from TRBV5-1 and TRBJ2-7, with D tentatively TRBD1 (5 bases). With 4 bases removed from V and 3 bases from J, the gap between germline ends came to 14 bases. This CDR3 spans 14 amino acids. CDR1 and CDR2 from the germline V gene are SGHRS and YFSETQ. The CDR3 protein is CASSGPTGLYEQYF. CDR3 coding DNA: TGCGCCAGCAGCGGCCCAACAGGTCTCTACGAGCAGTACTTC. Full variable domain (rest looked up from reference TRBV5-1 and TRBJ2-7): KAGVTQTPRYLIKTRGQQVTLSCSPISGHRSVSWYQQTPGQGLQFLFEYFSETQRNKGNFPGRFSGRQFSNSRSEMNVSTLELGDSALYLCASSGPTGLYEQYFGPGTRLTVT.

This clonotype was observed a handful of times. This rearrangement joins TRBV7-9 to TRBJ1-4; D is unclear. V was trimmed by 5 bases and J by 5 bases, leaving 9 bases between them. Looked up from germline, CDR1 is SEHNR and CDR2 is FQNEAQ (reference sequence). The CDR3 runs to 13 residues. The CDR3 sequence: CASSGVANEKLFF. As DNA, the CDR3 is TGTGCCAGCAGCGGGGTCGCGAATGAAAAACTGTTTTTT.

The CDR3 DNA is TGTGCCAGCAGGTCTACCCCAGAAAGCAATCAGCCCCAGCATTTT. It translates to CASRSTPESNQPQHF. The J gene is TRBJ1-5, the V gene TRBV2; no clear D gene. Germline V gives CDR1 SNHLY, CDR2 FYNNEI. V was pared by 6 bases and J by 1 base, with 13 bases between. This CDR3 spans 15 amino acids.

This clonotype was counted at least ten times. CDR3 nucleotides: TGCGCCAGCAGCGCGTTGGAGGGCAATCAGCCCCAGCATTTT. It translates to CASSALEGNQPQHF. This chain joins TRBV4-1 and TRBJ1-5, with D unresolved. The CDR3 is made up of 14 amino acids. CDR1 is MGHRA and CDR2 is YSYEKL in the germline V gene. V was trimmed by 5 bases and J by 2 bases, leaving 10 bases between them.

V usage is TRBV6-4 and J usage is TRBJ2-1; 11 nucleotides line up with TRBD2. With 10 bases clipped from V and 2 bases from J, the junction kept 7 bases outside the gene matches. Germline CDR1 is MRHNA and CDR2 is SNTAGT. The length of the CDR3 is 15 residues. The CDR3, as DNA: TGTGCCACCTCACTAGCGGGGGACGCCTACAATGAGCAGTTCTTC. Translation: CATSLAGDAYNEQFF.

This clonotype was found a few times. The gene calls are TRBV2 and TRBJ2-7; 8 bases agree with TRBD1. CDR3 length equals 15 residues. The ends lost 6 bases at V and 3 bases at J; junction bases unmatched: 10. In germline, CDR1 is SNHLY, CDR2 FYNNEI. Written as DNA, the CDR3 is TGTGCCAGCAGAGAAACAGGGGGTTCAGACTACGAGCAGTACTTC. Translating it yields CASRETGGSDYEQYF.

This clonotype appeared many times. V usage is TRBV28 and J usage is TRBJ1-3; 8 nucleotides match TRBD1. CDR1 and CDR2 from the germline V gene are MDHEN and SYDVKM. The CDR3 is 15 amino acids. Trimming cost V 3 bases and J 4 bases; bases outside gene matches: 5. The CDR3 loop is CASSFLTGAGNTIYF. The CDR3 DNA follows: TGTGCCAGCAGTTTCTTGACAGGGGCGGGAAACACCATATATTTT. Full variable domain (missing parts from reference TRBV28 and TRBJ1-3): DVKVTQSSRYLVKRTGEKVFLECVQDMDHENMFWYRQDPGLGLRLIYFSYDVKMKEKGDIPEGYSVSREKKERFSLILESASTNQTSMYLCASSFLTGAGNTIYFGEGSWLTVV.

This chain connects TRBV20-1 to TRBJ2-7; 7 nucleotides match TRBD2. After removal of 5 bases from V and 4 bases from J, the junction contained 14 bases not matched to a gene. The germline gives CDR1 DFQATT, CDR2 SNEGSKA (reference sequence). The CDR3 has 15 amino acids. CDR3 residues: CSASSTSPTFYEQYF. The CDR3 nucleotides are TGCAGTGCTTCGTCGACTAGCCCGACCTTTTACGAGCAGTACTTC.